A single sample is the source of the 30 T cell receptor beta chains below, sequenced in a study of T-cell reconstitution after alpha-beta-depleted transplantation in children. Preparing the TCRbeta library involved the use of unique molecular identifiers. TCRdb used MiXCR to reprocess the PCR reads, holding one entry per CDR3 protein. The sample shows around 480,000 distinct CDR3 sequences, roughly 33% of them seen only once. The sample was PBMCs from the stem cell graft donor, taken from the stem cell graft. The receptors were gathered from a human donor who donated a stem cell graft to a child with aplastic anemia.

This clonotype was seen a few times. V gene TRBV5-1 combines with J gene TRBJ1-1; D is uncertain. The CDR3 is made up of 15 amino acids. The germline V and J ends were trimmed by 4 bases and 1 base, with 14 bases remaining between them. Germline CDR1 SGHRS, CDR2 YFSETQ. CDR3 coding DNA: TGCGCCAGCAGCCCAGCCGGGAACCCGAACACTGAAGCTTTCTTT. As protein: CASSPAGNPNTEAFF.

This clonotype was counted only a few times. The rearrangement uses TRBV21-1 and TRBJ2-7; the table's D gene call, TRBD1, was not cross checked with the DNA. TRBV21-1 is shown as a pseudogene. The CDR3 has 15 residues. The CDR3 protein is CASSFPGQGIHEQYV. Written as DNA, the CDR3 is TGTGCCAGCAGCTTTCCGGGACAGGGTATACACGAGCAGTACGTC.

The chain has TRBV5-6 and TRBJ2-1; no clear D. The CDR3 totals 18 residues. From germline, CDR1 is SGHDT and CDR2 YYEEEE. V was cut by 4 bases and J by 0 bases, with 20 bases left in between. In DNA, the CDR3 is TGTGCCAGCAGCACCCAGGCGTGGCTCTTTAGCTCCTACAATGAGCAGTTCTTC. Protein product: CASSTQAWLFSSYNEQFF. The variable domain in full, completed from reference TRBV5-6 and TRBJ2-1, reads DAGVTQSPTHLIKTRGQQVTLRCSPKSGHDTVSWYQQALGQGPQFIFQYYEEEERQRGNFPDRFSGHQFPNYSSELNVNALLLGDSALYLCASSTQAWLFSSYNEQFFGPGTRLTVL.

This clonotype was seen a handful of times. J is TRBJ2-3 and V is TRBV20-1, with TRBD2 matching 8 bases. V trimming: 1 base; J trimming: 8 bases; junction bases outside the gene matches: 5. The germline gives CDR1 DFQATT, CDR2 SNEGSKA (reference sequence). There are 13 residues in the CDR3. CDR3: CSARGVGGGTQYF. DNA of the CDR3: TGCAGTGCTAGAGGCGTCGGGGGGGGTACGCAGTATTTT.

This clonotype was seen once. The chain carries TRBV2 and TRBJ2-5, with no clear D. Germline V CDR1 and CDR2: SNHLY, FYNNEI. The CDR3 length is 14 residues. V lost 3 bases, J lost 1 base, and 9 bases lay in between. The CDR3 is CASSEPSPQETQYF. The CDR3 coding sequence is TGTGCCAGCAGTGAGCCGAGTCCCCAAGAGACCCAGTACTTC.

This clonotype came up a few times. The chain joins TRBV2 to TRBJ2-5; D remains ambiguous. The CDR3 extends over 14 amino acids. The V and J ends lost 1 base and 1 base respectively, with 7 bases between them. Per germline, CDR1 SNHLY and CDR2 FYNNEI. The CDR3 is CASSEVPLQETQYF. Here the CDR3 DNA reads TGTGCCAGCAGTGAAGTACCTCTCCAAGAGACCCAGTACTTC.

The V call is TRBV5-1, the J call TRBJ2-3, with a possible D match to TRBD2 (5 bases). V was clipped by 4 bases and J by 3 bases, with 18 bases between them. Germline V gene lookup returns CDR1 SGHRS and CDR2 YFSETQ. This CDR3 is 16 amino acids long. The CDR3 DNA follows: TGCGCCAGCAGCATAGGTCAACCGGGAAAGACAGATACGCAGTATTTT. Its translation: CASSIGQPGKTDTQYF.

This chain connects TRBV24-1 to TRBJ2-3, with 7 positions matching TRBD2. CDR3 length equals 16 residues. Trimming took 8 bases from V and 3 from J; bases not matched to a gene: 13. Germline CDR1 and CDR2: KGHDR and SFDVKD. This chain's CDR3 is CATIGVGSGGTDTQYF. The CDR3 region has the DNA TGTGCCACCATCGGAGTCGGCTCGGGAGGAACAGATACGCAGTATTTT.

This chain joins TRBV7-9 and TRBJ2-7; no firm D call. Germline CDR1 is SEHNR and CDR2 is FQNEAQ (reference sequence). Trimming shortened V by 1 base and J by 5 bases, and 18 bases separated the two germline ends. The CDR3 runs 16 residues. The CDR3 is CASSLGSHSLSHEQYV. The CDR3 DNA is TGTGCCAGCAGCTTAGGTTCTCATTCTTTGTCCCACGAGCAGTACGTC.

There are a few counts of this clonotype. The rearrangement joins TRBV7-9 to TRBJ2-1; the match to TRBD1 covers 7 bases. The CDR3 has 13 residues. Germline CDR1 SEHNR, CDR2 FQNEAQ (reference sequence). After removal of 4 bases from V and 7 bases from J, the junction contained 4 bases not matched to a gene. The CDR3 loop is CASSYEQGNEQFF. CDR3 sequence (DNA): TGTGCCAGCAGCTACGAACAGGGGAATGAGCAGTTCTTC.

This chain joins TRBV12-3 or TRBV12-4 and TRBJ2-3, with 7 nucleotides matching TRBD2. The CDR3 extends over 15 amino acids. The V gene end was trimmed by 6 bases and the J gene end by 4 bases; junction bases not matched to a gene: 10. The CDR3 spells CASRYYRGGADTQYF. The CDR3 bases are TGTGCCAGCAGGTACTACCGCGGGGGTGCAGATACGCAGTATTTT.

J is TRBJ2-4 and V is TRBV20-1; D gene unclear. Trimming left V 1 base short and J 12 bases short, with 13 bases between. CDR3 size: 12 residues. CDR1 DFQATT and CDR2 SNEGSKA come from the germline V gene (reference sequence). In nucleotides, the CDR3 is TGCAGTGCTAGAGGTGCGGAGCTTAATCAGTACTTC. Its translation is CSARGAELNQYF.

The J gene is TRBJ2-7, the V gene TRBV7-9; D may correspond to TRBD1 or TRBD2 (5 bases each). Between the trimmed V and J ends, which lost 1 base and 2 bases, there was a span of 6 bases. Germline-derived CDR1 and CDR2 are SEHNR and FQNEAQ (reference sequence). This CDR3 has 13 amino acids. The CDR3 loop reads CASSLGDPYEQYV. The CDR3 coding sequence is TGTGCCAGCAGCTTAGGGGACCCCTACGAGCAGTACGTC.

This clonotype was observed a few times. The rearrangement links TRBV10-1 to TRBJ1-1, with D unresolved. The germline gives CDR1 WNHNN, CDR2 SYGVQD (reference sequence). V was trimmed by 0 bases and J by 1 base, leaving 9 bases between them. This CDR3 spans 15 amino acids. In nucleotides, the CDR3 is TGCGCCAGCAGTGAGTCCAAGGACGGGAACACTGAAGCTTTCTTT. Protein: CASSESKDGNTEAFF.

The J gene is TRBJ1-1, the V gene TRBV11-2; 8 bases map to TRBD1. The CDR3 runs to 18 residues. V shed 1 base, J shed 5 bases, and the junction held 15 bases outside the gene matches. Per the germline V gene, CDR1 is SGHAT and CDR2 is FQNNGV. CDR3 region: CASSLGIDRGIDKTEAFF. The DNA of the CDR3 is TGTGCCAGCAGCTTAGGGATCGACAGGGGAATAGATAAAACTGAAGCTTTCTTT.

The chain carries TRBV12-3 or TRBV12-4 and TRBJ1-5, with D unclear. The ends were cut back, 6 bases at V and 3 bases at J, with 12 bases in the middle. The CDR3 length is 14 residues. In DNA, the CDR3 is TGTGCCAGCAGCGTACGGGCGCTCAATCAGCCCCAGCATTTT. It translates to CASSVRALNQPQHF.

CDR3 sequence: CSVSDGGTYEQYF. CDR3 sequence (DNA): TGCAGCGTTTCGGACGGAGGTACCTACGAGCAGTACTTC. This chain uses TRBV29-1 with TRBJ2-7; D perhaps matches TRBD2 (5 bases). Germline V gene sequence: CDR1 SQVTM, CDR2 ANQGSEA. The V end was cut by 5 bases, the J end by 2 bases, with 13 bases between. CDR3 length: 13 amino acids.

This chain links TRBV27 with TRBJ1-5, with a possible D match to TRBD1 (5 bases). CDR3 length: 15 residues. V dropped 5 bases and J dropped 7 bases, with 18 bases sitting between them. CDR1 is MNHEY, CDR2 SMNVEV, per germline (reference sequence). CDR3 DNA: TGTGCCAGCAGTCCCTTTTATGGGGGGGGGCAGCCCCAGCATTTT. Protein sequence: CASSPFYGGGQPQHF.

This clonotype came up a few times. The rearrangement uses TRBV6-2 or TRBV6-3 and TRBJ1-2; tentative D call: TRBD1 (6 bases). The ends were cut back, 2 bases at V and 8 bases at J, with 18 bases in the middle. This CDR3 has 15 residues. CDR1 and CDR2 (germline): MNHEY, SVGEGT. The chain's CDR3 is CASSYDAGQGRGYTF. In nucleotides, the CDR3 is TGTGCCAGCAGTTACGACGCCGGGCAGGGGAGAGGCTACACCTTC.

Only a few counts were recorded for this clonotype. The chain combines TRBV5-1 with TRBJ2-6; no clear D. This CDR3 contains 17 residues. Trimming stripped 0 bases from V and 2 bases from J, with 12 bases between. Looked up from germline, CDR1 is SGHRS and CDR2 is YFSETQ. CDR3 sequence reads: CASSLVGSPPGANVLTF. For the CDR3, the DNA is TGCGCCAGCAGCTTGGTGGGCAGTCCACCTGGGGCCAACGTCCTGACTTTC.

This chain uses TRBV30 with TRBJ2-1; 7 bases agree with TRBD1. There are 12 residues in the CDR3. Germline trimming cut 3 bases from V and 10 bases from J; bases unmatched to any gene: 6. Germline CDR1 GTSNPN, CDR2 SVGIG (reference sequence). CDR3 region: CAWSRDSLEQFF. The CDR3 nucleotides are TGTGCCTGGAGCCGGGACAGCCTGGAGCAGTTCTTC.

The chain is built from TRBV6-2 or TRBV6-3 and TRBJ1-3, with D unresolved. V dropped 6 bases and J dropped 0 bases, with 3 bases sitting between them. Germline V gives CDR1 MNHEY, CDR2 SVGEGT. The CDR3 spans 12 residues. This CDR3 reads CASRSSGNTIYF. The CDR3 nucleotides are TGTGCCAGCAGGAGCTCTGGAAACACCATATATTTT.

The chain uses TRBV29-1 and TRBJ1-6; 7 nucleotides line up with TRBD1. V lost 6 bases, J lost 7 bases, and 6 bases stayed unmatched. CDR1 and CDR2 from the germline V gene are SQVTM and ANQGSEA. This CDR3 contains 13 residues. In DNA form, the CDR3 reads TGCAGCGTCCGTGGGACAGAGAATTCACCCCTCCACTTT. Its translation: CSVRGTENSPLHF.

The chain is built from TRBV7-2 and TRBJ1-2; tentatively, D is TRBD1 (6 bases). The CDR3 spans 14 residues. V was cut by 5 bases and J by 7 bases, with 17 bases left in between. Germline CDR1 SGHTA, CDR2 FQGNSA. In nucleotides, the CDR3 is TGTGCCAGCAGCCGAGGGGGGCAGCTAGGTGGCTACACCTTC. Protein sequence: CASSRGGQLGGYTF.

The chain recombines TRBV6-1 with TRBJ2-7, with D hard to call. The CDR3 has 14 amino acids. V was shortened by 1 base and J by 0 bases, with 7 bases between the two germline ends. CDR1 is MNHNS, CDR2 SASEGT, per germline. The CDR3 spells CASSEDSRSYEQYF. CDR3 nucleotide sequence: TGTGCCAGCAGTGAAGACAGTCGCTCCTACGAGCAGTACTTC.

V is TRBV7-2 and J is TRBJ2-5; TRBD2 aligns across 8 bases. The V and J ends lost 7 bases and 4 bases, in that order; junction bases with no gene match: 8. The CDR3 loop spans 14 amino acids. The germline V gene encodes CDR1 SGHTA and CDR2 FQGNSA. CDR3 in DNA: TGTGCCAGCAAGGAAGCGGGAGTTGGAGAGACCCAGTACTTC. It is translated as CASKEAGVGETQYF.

The gene calls are TRBV7-1 and TRBJ2-3, with 8 nucleotides matching TRBD2. TRBV7-1 is an ORF, and what it does is uncertain. The CDR3 consists of 14 residues. Trimming at V came to 3 bases and at J to 5 bases, leaving 4 bases not matched to a gene. The CDR3 bases are TGTGCCAGCAGCTCGGGGACTAGTTTAGATACGCAGTATTTT. Residues: CASSSGTSLDTQYF.

This clonotype was seen only a few times. The chain has TRBV12-3 or TRBV12-4 and TRBJ2-1; 7 nucleotides line up with TRBD2. Germline trimming cut 2 bases from V and 7 bases from J; bases unmatched to any gene: 5. CDR3 size: 14 residues. The CDR3 bases are TGTGCCAGCAGTTTATCGGGAGGACCAAATGAGCAGTTCTTC. It is translated as CASSLSGGPNEQFF.

V and J are TRBV5-1 and TRBJ2-1; TRBD1 aligns across 8 bases. The germline V gene has CDR1 SGHRS and CDR2 YFSETQ. There are 15 residues in the CDR3. V dropped 3 bases and J dropped 5; count of bases not matched to a gene: 7. The CDR3 loop reads CASSWGDRTHNEQFF. CDR3 DNA: TGCGCCAGCAGCTGGGGGGACAGGACCCACAATGAGCAGTTCTTC.

CDR3 in DNA: TGCGCCAGCAGCCAAGTTAGGTTCGTCGGGACACTAGAATACTACGAGCAGTACTTC. Its translation is CASSQVRFVGTLEYYEQYF. The genes are TRBV4-3 and TRBJ2-7; D is possibly TRBD1 (6 bases). The CDR3 has 19 amino acids. Trimming shortened V by 1 base and J by 3 bases, and 25 bases separated the two germline ends. Looked up from germline, CDR1 is LGHNA and CDR2 is YSLEER.